What follows are 26 T cell receptor beta chains derived from one specimen sequenced in a study of T cells in Graves' hyperthyroidism and ophthalmopathy. Amplified TCR beta CDR3 regions derived from RNA transcripts. The TCR CDR3 first-round RT-PCR relied on the HTBI primer set. TCRdb ran MiXCR on the multiplex PCR reads and lists one entry per CDR3 protein. The data hold about 350,000 distinct CDR3 sequences, with around 13% observed a single time. The source material was blood. Receptors were obtained from a woman aged 25 to 39 with Graves' hyperthyroidism.

This clonotype was seen at least ten times. This chain links TRBV11-2 with TRBJ2-1; D is undetermined. The germline gives CDR1 SGHAT, CDR2 FQNNGV. The CDR3 is made up of 17 amino acids. The V and J ends lost 5 bases and 2 bases respectively, with 19 bases between them. CDR3 sequence reads: CASSQRPVEIPYNEQFF. CDR3 bases: TGTGCCAGCAGCCAACGTCCCGTGGAGATACCCTACAATGAGCAGTTCTTC.

The table lists this clonotype with many counts. The chain is built from TRBV20-1 and TRBJ2-2; D might be TRBD2 (6 bases). V was cut by 5 bases and J by 5 bases, with 18 bases left in between. The CDR3 totals 15 residues. CDR1 DFQATT and CDR2 SNEGSKA come from the germline V gene (reference sequence). The CDR3: CSALKRAGGTGELFF. The CDR3 region has the DNA TGCAGTGCTTTAAAGAGGGCTGGGGGGACCGGGGAGCTGTTTTTT.

About this clonotype itself: This sequence may be a read error, since a much larger clone differs from it by one base. This sequence joins TRBV7-8 and TRBJ2-1; weak D call: TRBD2 (6 bases). Germline loops: CDR1 SGHVS, CDR2 FQNEAQ. V gave up 3 bases and J gave up 8 bases, with 23 bases separating them. The CDR3 is 17 residues long. CDR3 protein: CASSLKQPGVWTHEQFF. CDR3 in DNA: TGTGCCAGCAGCTTGAAGCAGCCGGGAGTTTGGACCCATGAGCAGTTCTTC.

The CDR3 sequence is CASSRTSGSWELFF. CDR3 in DNA: TGTGCCAGTAGCCGGACTAGCGGGAGTTGGGAGCTGTTTTTT. The chain joins TRBV19 to TRBJ2-2; 13 nucleotides align to TRBD2. Germline CDR1 LNHDA, CDR2 SQIVND (reference sequence). V shed 6 bases, J shed 9 bases, and the junction held 4 bases outside the gene matches. This CDR3 contains 14 residues.

The chain has TRBV4-2 and TRBJ1-2, with D possibly matching TRBD1 (5 bases). This CDR3 region has 15 residues. Germline lookup yields CDR1 LGHNA and CDR2 YNFKEQ. Trimming stripped 1 base from V and 0 bases from J, with 9 bases between. The CDR3 DNA is TGTGCCAGCAGCCAAGGGTTAGGGGCTAACTATGGCTACACCTTC. Encoded protein: CASSQGLGANYGYTF.

J is TRBJ2-1 and V is TRBV29-1, with 8 bases fitting TRBD1. CDR1 is SQVTM and CDR2 is ANQGSEA in the germline V gene. The CDR3 covers 12 residues. The trim removed 5 bases at V and 9 bases at J, leaving 6 bases unmatched. The CDR3 DNA reads as TGCAGCGTTCGACAGGGGTTCAGTGAGCAGTTCTTC. This encodes CSVRQGFSEQFF.

The V and J genes are TRBV28 and TRBJ1-5, with D unresolved. Germline V gives CDR1 MDHEN, CDR2 SYDVKM. This CDR3 comprises 15 residues. V lost 8 bases, J lost 6 bases, and 20 bases lay in between. The CDR3 spells CASLDGDSPGQPQHF. DNA of the CDR3: TGTGCCAGCCTTGACGGGGATAGTCCGGGTCAGCCCCAGCATTTT.

This clonotype was observed many times. This chain connects TRBV13 to TRBJ1-2; weak D call: TRBD1 (5 bases). This CDR3 is 14 amino acids long. The germline V gene encodes CDR1 PRHDT and CDR2 FYEKMQ (reference sequence). The ends were cut back, 2 bases at V and 8 bases at J, with 15 bases in the middle. The CDR3 is CASSLRWGVIGYTF. CDR3 bases: TGTGCCAGCAGCTTACGATGGGGGGTCATCGGCTACACCTTC.

This clonotype came up many times. The J gene is TRBJ1-1, the V gene TRBV30, with TRBD1 identical over 7 bases. This CDR3 comprises 14 residues. V lost 2 bases, J lost 5 bases, and 8 bases stayed unmatched. Germline lookup yields CDR1 GTSNPN and CDR2 SVGIG (reference sequence). The CDR3 sequence is CAWSHRGGRTEAFF. The CDR3 DNA sequence: TGTGCCTGGAGTCATCGAGGGGGCAGGACTGAAGCTTTCTTT.

This clonotype was recorded many times. The V gene is TRBV2, the J gene TRBJ1-1; D gene uncertain. The CDR3 totals 13 residues. Germline assignment: CDR1 SNHLY and CDR2 FYNNEI. V was trimmed by 4 bases and J by 2 bases, leaving 8 bases between them. Here the CDR3 DNA reads TGTGCCAGCAGTGCGGAAGTCAACACTGAAGCTTTCTTT. Translating gives CASSAEVNTEAFF.

The chain is built from TRBV27 and TRBJ2-1; D assignment may be TRBD1 or TRBD2 (5 bases each). In germline, CDR1 is MNHEY, CDR2 SMNVEV (reference sequence). V dropped 3 bases and J dropped 9 bases, with 15 bases sitting between them. The CDR3 loop spans 14 amino acids. The CDR3 nucleotides read TGTGCCAGCAGTTTCTCAGCGCGAGGGGTTGAGCAGTTCTTC. Translating it yields CASSFSARGVEQFF.

This clonotype showed up many times. This CDR3 is CASSFGGIYGYTF. The CDR3, as DNA: TGTGCCAGCAGTTTTGGAGGGATCTATGGCTACACCTTC. The genes are TRBV28 and TRBJ1-2; no reliable D call. The CDR3 extends over 13 amino acids. Per the germline V gene, CDR1 is MDHEN and CDR2 is SYDVKM. The germline V and J ends were trimmed by 3 bases and 4 bases, with 9 bases remaining between them.

This clonotype was seen ten or more times. The chain employs TRBV18 and TRBJ1-6; 8 bases are shared with TRBD1. The J segment lost 9 bases and the V segment lost 2 bases, leaving 3 bases of the junction unmatched. Germline V gene sequence: CDR1 KGHSH, CDR2 LQKENI. The CDR3 is 14 amino acids. The CDR3 protein is CASSPGQGASPLHF. The DNA for the CDR3 is TGTGCCAGCTCACCAGGACAGGGCGCTTCACCCCTCCACTTT.

The chain links TRBV7-9 to TRBJ2-3; 10 bases match TRBD2. V lost 0 bases and J lost 3; bases outside the gene matches: 9. The CDR3 covers 18 residues. Germline CDR1 SEHNR, CDR2 FQNEAQ (reference sequence). The CDR3 here is CASSLAKASGSGTDTQYF. CDR3 nucleotide sequence: TGTGCCAGCAGCTTAGCGAAGGCTAGCGGGAGTGGAACAGATACGCAGTATTTT.

As for this clonotype: This could be a read error, since a much larger clone is one nucleotide away. The rearrangement links TRBV20-1 to TRBJ1-3, with a weak D call TRBD1 (6 bases). The CDR3 is made up of 14 amino acids. V lost 3 bases and J 7 bases, leaving 16 bases between the germline ends. The germline V gene encodes CDR1 DFQATT and CDR2 SNEGSKA (reference sequence). Here the CDR3 reads CSARGAGVGNTIYF. The CDR3 coding sequence is TGCAGTGCTAGGGGCGCAGGGGTCGGGAACACCATATATTTT.

The CDR3 loop is CASSTTRGNTIYF. The CDR3 nucleotides are TGTGCCAGCAGTACCACAAGGGGAAACACCATATATTTT. V usage is TRBV6-1 and J usage is TRBJ1-3; D remains unclear. The germline gives CDR1 MNHNS, CDR2 SASEGT. The germline V and J ends were trimmed by 5 bases and 4 bases, with 9 bases remaining between them. This CDR3 is built from 13 residues.

This chain uses TRBV7-2 with TRBJ2-1; D is possibly TRBD2 (5 bases). The germline gives CDR1 SGHTA, CDR2 FQGNSA. V lost 4 bases, J lost 10 bases, and 20 bases lay in between. The CDR3 sequence is 15 residues long. The CDR3 is CASSSPAQIGVEQFF. The CDR3 DNA is TGTGCCAGCAGCTCACCAGCTCAGATCGGGGTCGAGCAGTTCTTC.

This clonotype was recorded many times. The chain links TRBV28 to TRBJ1-3, with D maybe TRBD1 (6 bases). The CDR3 has 13 amino acids. Trimming removed 8 bases from V and 8 bases from J, with 16 bases in between. Germline lookup yields CDR1 MDHEN and CDR2 SYDVKM. CDR3 residues: CASLPGGRDTIYF. The CDR3 DNA follows: TGTGCCAGCCTCCCCGGGGGCCGGGACACCATATATTTT. Together with reference TRBV28 and TRBJ1-3, the CDR3 gives the full variable domain: DVKVTQSSRYLVKRTGEKVFLECVQDMDHENMFWYRQDPGLGLRLIYFSYDVKMKEKGDIPEGYSVSREKKERFSLILESASTNQTSMYLCASLPGGRDTIYFGEGSWLTVV.

Details on this clonotype: A clone one base away is much larger, so this may be a read error. The rearrangement uses TRBV20-1 and TRBJ2-1; D perhaps matches TRBD2 (6 bases). Germline V gives CDR1 DFQATT, CDR2 SNEGSKA (reference sequence). The CDR3 extends over 16 amino acids. CDR3 sequence: CSAPRADGSSYNGQFF. The CDR3 nucleotides read TGCAGTGCTCCCCGGGCTGACGGGAGCTCCTACAATGGGCAGTTCTTC.

The genes are TRBV5-6 and TRBJ1-2; TRBD1 agrees at 8 bases. CDR3 length: 15 residues. J was trimmed by 3 bases and V by 4 bases; bases with no gene match: 8. Germline CDR1 reads SGHDT; CDR2 reads YYEEEE. This CDR3 is CASSDTGQGDYGYTF. The CDR3, as DNA: TGTGCCAGCAGCGATACTGGACAGGGCGACTATGGCTACACCTTC.

Comments on this clonotype: A much larger clonotype is one base distant, so this may be a read error. The chain carries TRBV10-3 and TRBJ1-6, with D possibly TRBD1 on 5 matching bases. The CDR3 extends over 13 amino acids. From germline, CDR1 is ENHRY and CDR2 SYGVKD. Here the CDR3 reads CAIRDRANSPLQF. CDR3 in DNA: TGTGCCATCCGGGACCGAGCTAATTCACCCCTCCAATTT.

The gene calls are TRBV28 and TRBJ2-7; either TRBD1 or TRBD2 may supply D (7 bases each). V dropped 3 bases and J dropped 5 bases, with 11 bases sitting between them. Germline CDR1 is MDHEN and CDR2 is SYDVKM. This CDR3 has 13 residues. The CDR3 DNA sequence: TGTGCCAGCAGTTTCCAGGGGGGGAACGAGCAGTACTTC. It is translated as CASSFQGGNEQYF.

This clonotype was seen repeatedly, ten times or more. The chain links TRBV27 to TRBJ2-1, with 11 bases that match TRBD2. V lost 3 bases and J lost 7; bases outside the gene matches: 5. Germline V gives CDR1 MNHEY, CDR2 SMNVEV (reference sequence). The CDR3 consists of 15 residues. For the CDR3, the DNA is TGTGCCAGCAGTTTTCTAGCGGGAGGCCCAAATGAGCAGTTCTTC. This encodes CASSFLAGGPNEQFF.

This clonotype has at least ten counts. The chain uses TRBV7-2 and TRBJ2-7; D is undetermined. CDR1 and CDR2 from the germline V gene are SGHTA and FQGNSA. Trimming cost V 1 base and J 0 bases, with 16 bases left between them. There are 17 residues in the CDR3. The CDR3 bases are TGTGCCAGCAGCTTAGAGGAAAGGGTGACGGTCTCCTACGAGCAGTACTTC. The encoded protein is CASSLEERVTVSYEQYF.

This clonotype occurred many times. The rearrangement uses TRBV13 and TRBJ2-7; the D call may be TRBD1 or TRBD2 (5 bases each). The CDR3 runs 15 residues. V was cut by 5 bases and J by 6 bases, with 20 bases left in between. Germline CDR1 PRHDT, CDR2 FYEKMQ (reference sequence). CDR3 DNA: TGTGCCAGCAGCCTCCGGGACCCGGGGCGGGTCGAGCAGTACTTC. Its protein product is CASSLRDPGRVEQYF.

This clonotype was recorded once. The chain couples TRBV5-1 to TRBJ1-5, with D uncertain. CDR1 is SGHRS and CDR2 is YFSETQ in the germline V gene. V was trimmed by 4 bases and J by 8 bases, leaving 10 bases between them. The CDR3 is 12 amino acids. CDR3 residues: CASSPVTKPQHF. In DNA, the CDR3 is TGCGCCAGCAGCCCTGTAACAAAGCCCCAGCATTTT.